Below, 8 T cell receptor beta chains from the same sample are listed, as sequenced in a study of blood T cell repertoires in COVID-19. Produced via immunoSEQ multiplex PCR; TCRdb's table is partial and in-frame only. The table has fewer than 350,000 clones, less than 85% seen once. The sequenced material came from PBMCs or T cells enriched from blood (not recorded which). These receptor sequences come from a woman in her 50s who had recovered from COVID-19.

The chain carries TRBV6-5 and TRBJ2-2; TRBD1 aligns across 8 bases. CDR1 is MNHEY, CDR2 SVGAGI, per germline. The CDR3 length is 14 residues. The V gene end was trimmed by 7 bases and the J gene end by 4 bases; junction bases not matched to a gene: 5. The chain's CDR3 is CASIGTGATGELFF. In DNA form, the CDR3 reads TGTGCCAGCATAGGGACAGGAGCCACCGGGGAGCTGTTTTTT.

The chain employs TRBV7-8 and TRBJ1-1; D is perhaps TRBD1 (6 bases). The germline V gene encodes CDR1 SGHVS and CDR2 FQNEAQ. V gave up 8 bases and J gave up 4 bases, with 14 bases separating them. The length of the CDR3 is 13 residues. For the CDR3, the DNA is TGTGCCAGCGCGACAGGCTTGAGCACTGAAGCTTTCTTT. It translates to CASATGLSTEAFF.

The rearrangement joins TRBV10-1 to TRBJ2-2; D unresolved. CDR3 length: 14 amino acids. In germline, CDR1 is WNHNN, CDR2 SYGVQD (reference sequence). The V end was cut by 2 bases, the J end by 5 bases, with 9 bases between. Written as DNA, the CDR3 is TGCGCCAGCAGTGAGGCTATGTTAACCGGGGAGCTGTTTTTT. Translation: CASSEAMLTGELFF.

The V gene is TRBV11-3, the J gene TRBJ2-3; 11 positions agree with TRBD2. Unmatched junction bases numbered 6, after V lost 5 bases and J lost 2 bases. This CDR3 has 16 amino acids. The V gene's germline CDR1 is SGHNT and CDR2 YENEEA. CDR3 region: CASSEGLAATTDTQYF. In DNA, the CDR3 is TGTGCCAGCAGCGAGGGACTAGCGGCTACCACAGATACGCAGTATTTT.

The CDR3 loop is CASSEQGGTTIGYTF. Here the CDR3 DNA reads TGTGCCAGCAGTGAACAGGGAGGGACAACTATTGGCTACACCTTC. This rearrangement joins TRBV6-4 to TRBJ1-2, with D tentatively TRBD1 (6 bases). Germline V CDR1 and CDR2: MRHNA, SNTAGT. The CDR3 length is 15 residues. Trimming cost V 3 bases and J 7 bases, with 18 bases left between them.

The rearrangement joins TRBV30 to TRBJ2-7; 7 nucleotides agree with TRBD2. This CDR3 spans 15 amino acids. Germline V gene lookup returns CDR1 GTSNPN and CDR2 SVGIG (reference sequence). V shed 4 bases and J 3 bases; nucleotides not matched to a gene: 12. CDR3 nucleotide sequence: TGTGCCTGGACCAGATTGGTAGCGGGCCGCTACGAGCAGTACTTC. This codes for CAWTRLVAGRYEQYF.

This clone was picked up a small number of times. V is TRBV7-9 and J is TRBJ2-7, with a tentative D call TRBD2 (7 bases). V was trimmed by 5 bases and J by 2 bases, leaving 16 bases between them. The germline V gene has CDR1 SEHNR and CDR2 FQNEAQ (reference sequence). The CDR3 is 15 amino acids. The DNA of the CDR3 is TGTGCCAGCAGCCTAAAAAGGGGGAGGGCCTACGAGCAGTACTTC. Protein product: CASSLKRGRAYEQYF.

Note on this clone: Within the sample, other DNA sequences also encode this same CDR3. In nucleotides, the CDR3 is TGTGCCAGCAGCTTAGCGGGAGGGAACACTGAAGCTTTCTTT. This gives the protein CASSLAGGNTEAFF. The V call is TRBV7-2, the J call TRBJ1-1; D remains unclear. Looked up from germline, CDR1 is SGHTA and CDR2 is FQGNSA. V was trimmed by 0 bases and J by 1 base, leaving 6 bases between them. This CDR3 is 14 amino acids long.